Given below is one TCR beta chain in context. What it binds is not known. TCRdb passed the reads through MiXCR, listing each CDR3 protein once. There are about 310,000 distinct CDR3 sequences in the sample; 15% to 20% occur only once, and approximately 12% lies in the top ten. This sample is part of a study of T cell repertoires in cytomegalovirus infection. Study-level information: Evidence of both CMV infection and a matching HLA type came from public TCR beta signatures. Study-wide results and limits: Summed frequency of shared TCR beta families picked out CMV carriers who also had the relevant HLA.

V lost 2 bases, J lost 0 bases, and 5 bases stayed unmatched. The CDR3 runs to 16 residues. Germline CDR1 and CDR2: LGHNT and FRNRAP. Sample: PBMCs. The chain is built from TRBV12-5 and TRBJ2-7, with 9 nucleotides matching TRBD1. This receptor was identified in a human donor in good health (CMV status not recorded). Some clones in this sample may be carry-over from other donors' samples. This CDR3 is CASGLPGQGNSYEQYF. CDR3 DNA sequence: TGTGCTAGTGGTTTGCCGGGACAGGGCAACTCCTACGAGCAGTACTTC. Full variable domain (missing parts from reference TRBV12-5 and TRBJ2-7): DARVTQTPRHKVTEMGQEVTMRCQPILGHNTVFWYRQTMMQGLELLAYFRNRAPLDDSGMPKDRFSAEMPDATLATLKIQPSEPRDSAVYFCASGLPGQGNSYEQYFGPGTRLTVT.